These 10 T cell receptor beta chains were sequenced from one sample in a study of blood T cell repertoires in COVID-19. Libraries were prepared by immunoSEQ multiplex PCR; TCRdb keeps only in-frame clonotypes and omits some of them. The table includes some 70,000 clones, approximately 88% detected once. The sample taken for sequencing was peripheral blood. Receptors were obtained from a woman in her 70s with acute or convalescent COVID-19.

This chain links TRBV5-5 with TRBJ2-3; D remains ambiguous. This CDR3 has 15 residues. Looked up from germline, CDR1 is SGHKS and CDR2 is YYEKEE (reference sequence). Trimming pared 4 bases from V and 6 bases from J, leaving 18 bases between. The CDR3 region is CASSTSGGPTDTQYF. CDR3 bases: TGTGCCAGCAGCACCTCGGGTGGCCCCACGGATACGCAGTATTTT.

The CDR3 protein is CASSQGGGLTYEQYF. CDR3 bases: TGTGCCAGCAGCCAGGGAGGGGGGCTCACCTACGAGCAGTACTTC. V and J are TRBV4-2 and TRBJ2-7, with D tentatively TRBD2 (7 bases). The CDR3 contains 15 residues. Trimming left V 3 bases short and J 2 bases short, with 14 bases between. Germline values: CDR1 LGHNA, CDR2 YNFKEQ.

The chain links TRBV7-9 to TRBJ1-2, with 7 positions matching TRBD1. Per germline, CDR1 SEHNR and CDR2 FQNEAQ (reference sequence). The CDR3 covers 16 residues. V was clipped by 6 bases and J by 1 base; unmatched bases: 11. The CDR3 region has the DNA TGTGCCAGCAGTTACCCGGGACAGAGGGGTAACTATGGCTACACCTTC. It encodes CASSYPGQRGNYGYTF. The entire variable domain, with the rest obtained from reference TRBV7-9 and TRBJ1-2, is as follows: DTGVSQNPRHKITKRGQNVTFRCDPISEHNRLYWYRQTLGQGPEFLTYFQNEAQLEKSRLLSDRFSAERPKGSFSTLEIQRTEQGDSAMYLCASSYPGQRGNYGYTFGSGTRLTVV.

The chain couples TRBV3-1 (or the pseudogene TRBV3-2) to TRBJ1-2, with D perhaps matching TRBD1 (6 bases). Between the trimmed V and J ends, which lost 3 bases and 8 bases, there was a span of 19 bases. The germline gives CDR1 LGHDT, CDR2 YNNKEL (reference sequence). CDR3 length: 15 residues. The CDR3 loop reads CASSQGDRKSGGYTF. The CDR3 DNA reads TGTGCCAGCAGCCAGGGTGACAGGAAATCCGGCGGCTACACCTTC.

This clone has more than one count but fewer than ten. This chain connects TRBV7-8 to TRBJ2-1, with D unresolved. Looked up from germline, CDR1 is SGHVS and CDR2 is FQNEAQ. The CDR3 sequence is 13 residues long. Trimming stripped 2 bases from V and 8 bases from J, with 10 bases between. The CDR3 region has the DNA TGTGCCAGCAGCTTATTATTCCTCGATGAGCAGTTCTTC. It is translated as CASSLLFLDEQFF.

V gene TRBV14 combines with J gene TRBJ1-2; TRBD1 agrees at 7 bases. Germline loops: CDR1 SGHDN, CDR2 FVKESK. The V segment lost 4 bases and the J segment 4 bases; nucleotides outside the gene matches: 6. CDR3 size: 14 residues. The CDR3 DNA reads TGTGCCAGCAGCCCCGGACAGGACCTCTATGGCTACACCTTC. Encoded protein: CASSPGQDLYGYTF. Full variable domain (rest looked up from reference TRBV14 and TRBJ1-2): EAGVTQFPSHSVIEKGQTVTLRCDPISGHDNLYWYRRVMGKEIKFLLHFVKESKQDESGMPNNRFLAERTGGTYSTLKVQPAELEDSGVYFCASSPGQDLYGYTFGSGTRLTVV.

In this sample, this clone turned up once. The chain uses TRBV5-1 and TRBJ1-1; D might be TRBD1 (5 bases). The ends were cut back, 6 bases at V and 5 bases at J, with 17 bases in the middle. This CDR3 has 14 residues. Per the germline V gene, CDR1 is SGHRS and CDR2 is YFSETQ. The CDR3 is CASNPGGMGTEAFF. In DNA, the CDR3 is TGCGCCAGCAACCCTGGGGGGATGGGGACTGAAGCTTTCTTT.

CDR3 nucleotide sequence: TGTGCCAGCAGGAGTACAGGTTTGTCAGCTTTCTTT. It translates to CASRSTGLSAFF. The chain uses TRBV2 and TRBJ1-1; TRBD1 is a possible D gene (5 bases). CDR1 is SNHLY, CDR2 FYNNEI, per germline. This CDR3 region has 12 residues. Trimming shortened V by 6 bases and J by 10 bases, and 15 bases separated the two germline ends.

The V gene is TRBV5-6, the J gene TRBJ2-5, with 12 bases identical to TRBD1. CDR3 length: 14 amino acids. The germline CDR1 and CDR2 sequences are SGHDT and YYEEEE. Germline trimming cut 3 bases from V and 4 bases from J; bases unmatched to any gene: 1. CDR3 nucleotides: TGTGCCAGCAGCTGGGACAGGGGGCTAGAGACCCAGTACTTC. Residues: CASSWDRGLETQYF. The entire variable domain, with the rest obtained from reference TRBV5-6 and TRBJ2-5, is as follows: DAGVTQSPTHLIKTRGQQVTLRCSPKSGHDTVSWYQQALGQGPQFIFQYYEEEERQRGNFPDRFSGHQFPNYSSELNVNALLLGDSALYLCASSWDRGLETQYFGPGTRLLVL.

This chain uses TRBV28 with TRBJ2-7; 8 bases match TRBD2. Germline V lookup: CDR1 MDHEN, CDR2 SYDVKM. V gave up 5 bases and J gave up 7 bases; unmatched junction bases: 16. CDR3 length: 16 amino acids. The CDR3 nucleotides are TGTGCCAGCAGTCCACTCGGGCGGGAGGCTTCCTGGGAGCAGTACTTC. This encodes CASSPLGREASWEQYF.